A single sample is the source of the 17 T cell receptor beta chains below, sequenced in a study of blood T cell repertoires in COVID-19. Some clones are missing from TCRdb's copy, which holds only in-frame ones; the method was immunoSEQ multiplex PCR. The sample holds 250,000 or so clones, 80% to 95% seen once. What was sequenced was peripheral blood. These receptors all stem from a young man with COVID-19, enrolled during active disease.

V usage is TRBV5-4 and J usage is TRBJ2-3; TRBD2 matches at 12 bases. V gave up 4 bases and J gave up 2 bases; unmatched junction bases: 5. This CDR3 has 16 amino acids. The germline V gene has CDR1 SGHNT and CDR2 YYREEE (reference sequence). CDR3 in amino acids: CASSKTSGGSTDTQYF. The CDR3 DNA reads TGTGCCAGCAGCAAAACTAGCGGGGGGTCCACAGATACGCAGTATTTT. Drawing the rest from reference TRBV5-4 and TRBJ2-3, the complete variable domain is ETGVTQSPTHLIKTRGQQVTLRCSSQSGHNTVSWYQQALGQGPQFIFQYYREEENGRGNFPPRFSGLQFPNYSSELNVNALELDDSALYLCASSKTSGGSTDTQYFGPGTRLTVL.

The sample holds a few counts of this clone. V is TRBV5-1 and J is TRBJ1-2, with 9 bases that match TRBD1. The CDR3 sequence is 15 residues long. Germline V gene lookup returns CDR1 SGHRS and CDR2 YFSETQ. The J segment lost 4 bases and the V segment lost 0 bases, leaving 4 bases of the junction unmatched. CDR3 in amino acids: CASSLAPDRGYGYTF. The CDR3 DNA is TGCGCCAGCAGCTTGGCCCCGGACAGGGGCTATGGCTACACCTTC.

This chain uses TRBV7-2 with TRBJ1-2, with D perhaps matching TRBD1 (5 bases). The germline V gene encodes CDR1 SGHTA and CDR2 FQGNSA. Trimming took off 1 base at V and 4 bases at J, with 10 bases between the two ends. The CDR3 spans 14 residues. The DNA of the CDR3 is TGTGCCAGCAGCTTAGTCAGGGCAAGCTATGGCTACACCTTC. Translation: CASSLVRASYGYTF. The entire variable domain, with the rest obtained from reference TRBV7-2 and TRBJ1-2, is as follows: GAGVSQSPSNKVTEKGKDVELRCDPISGHTALYWYRQSLGQGLEFLIYFQGNSAPDKSGLPSDRFSAERTGGSVSTLTIQRTQQEDSAVYLCASSLVRASYGYTFGSGTRLTVV.

The chain links TRBV19 to TRBJ1-2; D gene uncertain. Deletions cut 7 bases from V and 8 bases from J, with 14 bases between. CDR3 length equals 12 residues. CDR1 and CDR2 (germline): LNHDA, SQIVND (reference sequence). The CDR3 DNA follows: TGTGCCAGTATGAGACCAGACTGGGGCTACACCTTC. As protein: CASMRPDWGYTF. The variable domain in full, with the rest retrieved from reference TRBV19 and TRBJ1-2, is DGGITQSPKYLFRKEGQNVTLSCEQNLNHDAMYWYRQDPGQGLRLIYYSQIVNDFQKGDIAEGYSVSREKKESFPLTVTSAQKNPTAFYLCASMRPDWGYTFGSGTRLTVV.

The chain joins TRBV30 to TRBJ1-1; 10 bases match TRBD1. Trimming at V came to 1 base and at J to 6 bases, leaving 2 bases not matched to a gene. Germline CDR1 reads GTSNPN; CDR2 reads SVGIG (reference sequence). CDR3 length equals 13 residues. DNA for the CDR3: TGTGCCTGGAGTGGGACAGGGGGTTCTGAAGCTTTCTTT. Its translation is CAWSGTGGSEAFF.

V gene TRBV6-6 combines with J gene TRBJ1-1; TRBD1 aligns across 7 bases. The length of the CDR3 is 15 residues. Germline loops: CDR1 MNHNY, CDR2 SVGAGI (reference sequence). V was clipped by 5 bases and J by 1 base; unmatched bases: 7. The CDR3 loop reads CASSTQGGWNTEAFF. The DNA for the CDR3 is TGTGCCAGCAGTACTCAGGGGGGATGGAACACTGAAGCTTTCTTT.

The chain uses TRBV3-1 (or the pseudogene TRBV3-2) and TRBJ2-3, with D perhaps matching TRBD1 (6 bases). The CDR3 sequence is 14 residues long. Trimming left V 2 bases short and J 3 bases short, with 9 bases between. Germline V CDR1 and CDR2: LGHDT, YNNKEL (reference sequence). CDR3 region: CASSQRGITDTQYF. The DNA for the CDR3 is TGTGCCAGCAGCCAAAGGGGGATAACAGATACGCAGTATTTT.

CDR3 sequence (DNA): TGTGCCAGCAGTTGGGGGGGGCAATACGAGCAGTACTTC. Protein: CASSWGGQYEQYF. The J gene is TRBJ2-7, the V gene TRBV28; perhaps TRBD2 as D (7 bases). V shed 4 bases and J shed 4 bases, with 11 bases lying between them. From germline, CDR1 is MDHEN and CDR2 SYDVKM. This CDR3 comprises 13 residues.

The CDR3 spells CASSLEAGDRNQPQHF. For the CDR3, the DNA is TGTGCCAGCAGCTTAGAGGCAGGGGATCGCAATCAGCCCCAGCATTTT. The chain recombines TRBV11-2 with TRBJ1-5; TRBD1 might be the D (6 bases). V lost 0 bases and J 2 bases, leaving 11 bases between the germline ends. Germline V gene data show CDR1 as SGHAT and CDR2 as FQNNGV. CDR3 size: 16 residues. The full variable domain, in which reference TRBV11-2 and TRBJ1-5 provide the parts outside the CDR3, is EAGVAQSPRYKIIEKRQSVAFWCNPISGHATLYWYQQILGQGPKLLIQFQNNGVVDDSQLPKDRFSAERLKGVDSTLKIQPAKLEDSAVYLCASSLEAGDRNQPQHFGDGTRLSIL.

The CDR3 spells CSVTGSGNTIYF. CDR3 in DNA: TGCAGCGTTACAGGGTCCGGAAACACCATATATTTT. V is TRBV29-1 and J is TRBJ1-3; weak D call: TRBD1 (6 bases). Deletions cut 5 bases from V and 4 bases from J, with 9 bases between. Germline V gives CDR1 SQVTM, CDR2 ANQGSEA. The CDR3 is 12 residues long. Variable domain in full (rest from reference TRBV29-1 and TRBJ1-3): SAVISQKPSRDICQRGTSLTIQCQVDSQVTMMFWYRQQPGQSLTLIATANQGSEATYESGFVIDKFPISRPNLTFSTLTVSNMSPEDSSIYLCSVTGSGNTIYFGEGSWLTVV.

The chain uses TRBV4-1 and TRBJ2-1; 7 bases align to TRBD2. The CDR3 sequence is 15 residues long. Germline CDR1 reads MGHRA; CDR2 reads YSYEKL. V shed 5 bases and J 4 bases; nucleotides not matched to a gene: 8. CDR3 loop: CASSNLLAVYNEQFF. The CDR3 DNA sequence: TGCGCCAGCAGCAACCTCCTAGCGGTGTACAATGAGCAGTTCTTC.

V is TRBV29-1 and J is TRBJ1-2, with D possibly matching TRBD1 (6 bases). This CDR3 spans 11 amino acids. CDR1 and CDR2 from the germline V gene are SQVTM and ANQGSEA. V lost 5 bases to trimming and J lost 9 bases, with 13 bases between them. This CDR3 reads CSVRGGRSYTF. In nucleotides, the CDR3 is TGCAGCGTTCGGGGGGGCAGGAGCTACACCTTC.

The V call is TRBV6-1, the J call TRBJ2-2, with D perhaps matching TRBD1 (5 bases). V dropped 1 base and J dropped 2 bases, with 11 bases sitting between them. From germline, CDR1 is MNHNS and CDR2 SASEGT. The CDR3 runs to 16 residues. The CDR3 DNA is TGTGCCAGCAGTGAAGTTAACAGGCAAAACACCGGGGAGCTGTTTTTT. Residues: CASSEVNRQNTGELFF.

The genes are TRBV7-9 and TRBJ1-4; D perhaps matches TRBD1 (5 bases). The length of the CDR3 is 15 residues. V was clipped by 0 bases and J by 5 bases, with 10 bases between them. The germline V gene has CDR1 SEHNR and CDR2 FQNEAQ (reference sequence). The CDR3 spells CASSLAPGPNEKLFF. CDR3 DNA: TGTGCCAGCAGCTTAGCACCAGGGCCGAATGAAAAACTGTTTTTT.

V and J are TRBV6-5 and TRBJ1-6; D is uncertain. This CDR3 is built from 15 residues. V gave up 6 bases and J gave up 10 bases, with 19 bases separating them. Germline V CDR1 and CDR2: MNHEY, SVGAGI. CDR3 sequence (DNA): TGTGCCAGCAGCCATAATCCCCATGCGGCCTCACCCCTCCACTTT. It is translated as CASSHNPHAASPLHF.

The CDR3 reads CSASLDRNQPQHF. The CDR3 bases are TGCAGTGCTAGTTTAGACAGGAATCAGCCCCAGCATTTT. The rearrangement joins TRBV20-1 to TRBJ1-5; possible D gene TRBD1, 6 bases. V shed 3 bases and J shed 4 bases, with 10 bases lying between them. This CDR3 is built from 13 residues. Per the germline V gene, CDR1 is DFQATT and CDR2 is SNEGSKA (reference sequence).

The genes are TRBV3-1 (or the pseudogene TRBV3-2) and TRBJ2-2, with 12 bases aligning to TRBD1. The trim removed 1 base at V and 7 bases at J, leaving 7 bases unmatched. The CDR3 runs to 17 residues. From germline, CDR1 is LGHDT and CDR2 YNNKEL (reference sequence). The CDR3 sequence: CASSQVAGQGANGELFF. In DNA, the CDR3 is TGTGCCAGCAGCCAAGTGGCGGGACAGGGGGCGAACGGGGAGCTGTTTTTT.